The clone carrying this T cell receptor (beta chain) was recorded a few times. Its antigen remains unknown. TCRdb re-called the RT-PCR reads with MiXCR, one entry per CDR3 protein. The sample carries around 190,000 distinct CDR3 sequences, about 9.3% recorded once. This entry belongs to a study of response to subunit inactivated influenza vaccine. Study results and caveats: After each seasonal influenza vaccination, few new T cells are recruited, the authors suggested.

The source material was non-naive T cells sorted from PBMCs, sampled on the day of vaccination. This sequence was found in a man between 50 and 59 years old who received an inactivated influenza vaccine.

This chain's CDR3 is CASSFGRPGELFF. In nucleotides, the CDR3 is TGTGCCAGCAGTTTCGGCAGACCCGGGGAGCTGTTTTTT. V gene TRBV28 combines with J gene TRBJ2-2; D gene unclear. The germline V and J ends were trimmed by 3 bases and 6 bases, with 8 bases remaining between them. The CDR3 has 13 amino acids. Germline values: CDR1 MDHEN, CDR2 SYDVKM.